The present TCR beta chain was sequenced within a study of blood T cell repertoires in COVID-19. Study information: Donors in the United States, Italy and Spain gave samples during acute or convalescent COVID-19.

In the original processing: Nucleated cell counts were estimated from reference gene primer amplification. Assay: immunoSEQ multiplex PCR; the TCRdb copy retains only in-frame clones and omits some. V, J and clone size were drawn from that table, and D and trimming were deduced from the DNA. The data contain 140,000 to 150,000 clones, roughly 79% of them singletons. The CDR3 totals 14 residues. The V end lost 0 bases, the J end lost 3 bases, and 5 bases lay between the germline ends. Germline V gene lookup returns CDR1 MNHEY and CDR2 SVGAGI. The sample comprised peripheral blood. The TCR comes from a human donor with acute or convalescent COVID-19. The donor label of this sample is uncertain. The chain uses TRBV6-5 and TRBJ1-4, with no clear D. The CDR3 region is CASSYSSSNEKLFF. CDR3 nucleotides: TGTGCCAGCAGTTACTCGAGTTCTAATGAAAAACTGTTTTTT.